This record covers a single TCR beta chain. Its cognate antigen is unknown. This entry is derived from a study of T cells in localized non-small cell lung cancer. The method was immunoSEQ multiplex PCR; TCRdb's version includes in-frame clones alone and lacks a portion of them. Altogether roughly 27,000 clones are present, roughly 91% being singletons, with the ten largest covering about 1.1%. The germline V and J ends were trimmed by 0 bases and 0 bases, with 11 bases remaining between them. Germline CDR1 and CDR2: SGHTA and FQGNSA. This CDR3 has 16 amino acids. Study-wide findings and caveats: Sequencing, confined to only one tumor region, leaves heterogeneity possible.

The TCR comes from a woman aged 40-69 years with stage I lung adenocarcinoma. Sequences were derived from peripheral blood, sampled before any cancer treatment. The chain employs TRBV7-2 and TRBJ1-2, with D uncertain. CDR3 sequence reads: CASSLASIRSNYGYTF. The CDR3 DNA reads as TGTGCCAGCAGCTTAGCGTCCATCCGTTCTAACTATGGCTACACCTTC.